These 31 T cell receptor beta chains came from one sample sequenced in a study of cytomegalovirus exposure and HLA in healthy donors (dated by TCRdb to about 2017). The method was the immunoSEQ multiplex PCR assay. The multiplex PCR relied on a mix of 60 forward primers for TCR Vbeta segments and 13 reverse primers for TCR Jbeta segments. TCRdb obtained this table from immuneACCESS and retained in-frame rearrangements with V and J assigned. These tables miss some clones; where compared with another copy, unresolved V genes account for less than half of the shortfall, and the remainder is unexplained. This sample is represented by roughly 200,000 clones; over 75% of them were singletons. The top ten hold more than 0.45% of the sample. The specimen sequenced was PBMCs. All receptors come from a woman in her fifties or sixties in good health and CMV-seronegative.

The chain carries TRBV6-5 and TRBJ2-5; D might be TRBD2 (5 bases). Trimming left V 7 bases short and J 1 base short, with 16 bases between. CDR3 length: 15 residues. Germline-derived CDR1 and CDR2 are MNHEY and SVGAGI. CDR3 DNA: TGTGCCAGCACCCGGACGGCCCGGGGCCAAGAGACCCAGTACTTC. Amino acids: CASTRTARGQETQYF.

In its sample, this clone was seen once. The CDR3: CASQGESGGRSGNTIYF. As DNA, the CDR3 is TGTGCCAGTCAGGGGGAGAGTGGGGGACGATCTGGAAACACCATATATTTT. V and J are TRBV2 and TRBJ1-3, with TRBD1 identical over 7 bases. The CDR3 extends over 17 amino acids. The V segment lost 9 bases and the J segment 1 base; nucleotides outside the gene matches: 15. Germline-derived CDR1 and CDR2 are SNHLY and FYNNEI.

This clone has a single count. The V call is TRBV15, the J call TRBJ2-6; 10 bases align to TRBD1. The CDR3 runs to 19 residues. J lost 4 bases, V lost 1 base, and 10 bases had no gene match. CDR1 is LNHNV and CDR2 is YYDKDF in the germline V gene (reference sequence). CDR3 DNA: TGTGCCACCAGCAGAGTCGGGACAGGGGATCTATTGGGGGCCAACGTCCTGACTTTC. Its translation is CATSRVGTGDLLGANVLTF.

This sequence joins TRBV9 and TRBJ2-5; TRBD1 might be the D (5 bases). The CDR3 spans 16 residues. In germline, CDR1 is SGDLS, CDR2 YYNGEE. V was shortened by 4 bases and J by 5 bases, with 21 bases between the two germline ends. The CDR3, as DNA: TGTGCCAGCAGCCTCACGGCGACAGTGACGGCGGAGACCCAGTACTTC. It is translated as CASSLTATVTAETQYF.

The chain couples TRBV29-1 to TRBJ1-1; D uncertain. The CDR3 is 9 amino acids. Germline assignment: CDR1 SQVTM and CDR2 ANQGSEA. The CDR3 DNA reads TGCGGAGTGGACACTGAAGCTTTCTTT. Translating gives CGVDTEAFF.

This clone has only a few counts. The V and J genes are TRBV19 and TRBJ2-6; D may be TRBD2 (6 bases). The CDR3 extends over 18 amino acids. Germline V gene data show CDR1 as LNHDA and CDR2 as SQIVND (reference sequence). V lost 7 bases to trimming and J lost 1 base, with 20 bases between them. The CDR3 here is CASIPGGLGLSGANVLTF. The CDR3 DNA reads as TGTGCCAGTATACCCGGGGGTCTAGGGCTTTCTGGGGCCAACGTCCTGACTTTC.

This CDR3 reads CAWSAIFTEAFF. The CDR3 nucleotides read TGTGCCTGGAGTGCCATTTTCACTGAAGCTTTCTTT. The chain recombines TRBV30 with TRBJ1-1; D ambiguous. Trimming pared 1 base from V and 4 bases from J, leaving 7 bases between. This CDR3 contains 12 residues. CDR1 and CDR2 (germline): GTSNPN, SVGIG (reference sequence).

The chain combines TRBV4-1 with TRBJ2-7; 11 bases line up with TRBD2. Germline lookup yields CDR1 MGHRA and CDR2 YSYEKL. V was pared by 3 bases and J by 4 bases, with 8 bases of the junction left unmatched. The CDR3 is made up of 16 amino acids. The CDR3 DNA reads TGCGCCAGCAGCCAGGTCACTAGCGGGAGTCGGTACGAGCAGTACTTC. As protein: CASSQVTSGSRYEQYF.

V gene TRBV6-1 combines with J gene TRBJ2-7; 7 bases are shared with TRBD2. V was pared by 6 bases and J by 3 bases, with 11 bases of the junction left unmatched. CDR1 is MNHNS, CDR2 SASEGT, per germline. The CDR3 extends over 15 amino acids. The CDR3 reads CASRKEAGEFYEQYF. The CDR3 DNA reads TGTGCCAGCAGGAAGGAGGCGGGAGAGTTCTACGAGCAGTACTTC.

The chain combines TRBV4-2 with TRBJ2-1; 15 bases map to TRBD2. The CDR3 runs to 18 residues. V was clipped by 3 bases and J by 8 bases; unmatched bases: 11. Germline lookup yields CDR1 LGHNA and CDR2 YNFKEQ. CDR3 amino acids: CASSQVEGLAGGGDEQFF. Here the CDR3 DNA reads TGTGCCAGCAGCCAGGTCGAGGGACTAGCGGGAGGAGGAGATGAGCAGTTCTTC.

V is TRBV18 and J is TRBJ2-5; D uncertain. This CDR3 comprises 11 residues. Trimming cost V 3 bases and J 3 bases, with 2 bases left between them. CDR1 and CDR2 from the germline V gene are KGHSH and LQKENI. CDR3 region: CASSPKETQYF. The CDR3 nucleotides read TGTGCCAGCTCACCTAAAGAGACCCAGTACTTC.

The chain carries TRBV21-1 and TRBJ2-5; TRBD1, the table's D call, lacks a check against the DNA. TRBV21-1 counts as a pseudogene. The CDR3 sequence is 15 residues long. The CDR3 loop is CASRLVQGGEETQYF. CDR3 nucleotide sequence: TGTGCCAGCAGATTAGTACAGGGGGGAGAGGAGACCCAGTACTTC.

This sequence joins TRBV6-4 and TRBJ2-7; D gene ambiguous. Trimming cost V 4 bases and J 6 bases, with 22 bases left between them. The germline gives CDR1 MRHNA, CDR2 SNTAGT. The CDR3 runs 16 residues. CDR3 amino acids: CASSALSQAPLSEQYF. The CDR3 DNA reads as TGTGCCAGCAGTGCCTTGTCCCAGGCCCCCTTGAGCGAGCAGTACTTC.

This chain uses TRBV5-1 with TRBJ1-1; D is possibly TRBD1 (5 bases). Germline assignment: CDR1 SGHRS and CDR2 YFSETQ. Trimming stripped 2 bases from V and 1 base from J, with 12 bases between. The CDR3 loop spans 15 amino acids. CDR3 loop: CASSFGGGSNTEAFF. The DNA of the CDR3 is TGCGCCAGCAGCTTTGGGGGGGGATCGAACACTGAAGCTTTCTTT.

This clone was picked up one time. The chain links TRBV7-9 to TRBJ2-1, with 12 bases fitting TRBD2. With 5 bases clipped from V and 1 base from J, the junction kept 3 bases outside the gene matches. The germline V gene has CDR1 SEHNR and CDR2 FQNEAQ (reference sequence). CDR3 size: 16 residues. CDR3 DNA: TGTGCCAGCAGCGGAGGGACTAGCGGGTCCTACAATGAGCAGTTCTTC. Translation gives CASSGGTSGSYNEQFF.

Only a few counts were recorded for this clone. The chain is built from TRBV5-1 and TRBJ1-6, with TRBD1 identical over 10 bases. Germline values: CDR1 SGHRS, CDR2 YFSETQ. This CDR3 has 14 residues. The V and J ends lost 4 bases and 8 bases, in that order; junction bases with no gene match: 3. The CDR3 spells CASSDGQGDSPLHF. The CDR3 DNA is TGCGCCAGCAGCGATGGACAGGGGGATTCACCCCTCCACTTT.

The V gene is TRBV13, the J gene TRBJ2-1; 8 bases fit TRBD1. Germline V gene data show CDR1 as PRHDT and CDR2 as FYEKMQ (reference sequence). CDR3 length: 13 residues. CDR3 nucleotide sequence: TGTGTATGTTCCCCCCAGGGGGCCAATGAGCAGTTCTTC. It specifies CVCSPQGANEQFF.

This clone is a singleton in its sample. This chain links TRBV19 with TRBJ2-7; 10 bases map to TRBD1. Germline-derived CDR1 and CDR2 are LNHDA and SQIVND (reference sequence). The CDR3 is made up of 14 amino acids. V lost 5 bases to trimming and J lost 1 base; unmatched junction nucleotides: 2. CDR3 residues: CASSGTGASYEQYF. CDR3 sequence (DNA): TGTGCCAGTAGTGGGACAGGGGCTTCCTACGAGCAGTACTTC.

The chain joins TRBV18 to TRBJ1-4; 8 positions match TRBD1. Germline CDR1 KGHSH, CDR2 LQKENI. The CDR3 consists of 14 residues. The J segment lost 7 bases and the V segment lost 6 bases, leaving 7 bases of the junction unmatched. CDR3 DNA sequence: TGTGCCAGCTCCTTGGACAGGGCGGCTGAAAAACTGTTTTTT. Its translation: CASSLDRAAEKLFF.

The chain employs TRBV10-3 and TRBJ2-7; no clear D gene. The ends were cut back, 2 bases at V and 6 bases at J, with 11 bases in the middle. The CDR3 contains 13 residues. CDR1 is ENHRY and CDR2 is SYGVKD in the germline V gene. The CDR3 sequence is CAISEALGVEQYF. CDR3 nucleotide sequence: TGTGCCATCAGTGAGGCCCTCGGTGTCGAGCAGTACTTC.

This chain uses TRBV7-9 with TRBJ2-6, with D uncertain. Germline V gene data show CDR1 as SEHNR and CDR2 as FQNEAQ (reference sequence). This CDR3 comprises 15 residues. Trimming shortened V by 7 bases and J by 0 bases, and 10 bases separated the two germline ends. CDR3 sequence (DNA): TGTGCCAGCACCACACACGACTCTGGGGCCAACGTCCTGACTTTC. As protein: CASTTHDSGANVLTF.

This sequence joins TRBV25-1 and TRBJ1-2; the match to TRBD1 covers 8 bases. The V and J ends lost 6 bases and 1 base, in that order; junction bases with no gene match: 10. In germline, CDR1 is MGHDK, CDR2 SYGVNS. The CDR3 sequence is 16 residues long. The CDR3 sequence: CASRPQGARGNYGYTF. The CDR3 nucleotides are TGTGCCAGCAGACCCCAGGGGGCGAGGGGTAACTATGGCTACACCTTC.

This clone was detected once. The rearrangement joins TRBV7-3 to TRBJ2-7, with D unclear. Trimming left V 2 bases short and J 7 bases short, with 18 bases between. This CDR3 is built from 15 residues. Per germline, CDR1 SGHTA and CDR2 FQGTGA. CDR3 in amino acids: CASSLVPGPVEEQYF. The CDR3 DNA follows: TGTGCCAGCAGCTTAGTGCCAGGTCCGGTTGAAGAGCAGTACTTC.

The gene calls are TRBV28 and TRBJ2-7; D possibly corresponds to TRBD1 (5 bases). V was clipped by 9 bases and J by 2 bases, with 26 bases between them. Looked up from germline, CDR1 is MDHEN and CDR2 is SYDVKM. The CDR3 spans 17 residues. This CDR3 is CASFPIGAASFTYEQYF. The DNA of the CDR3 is TGTGCCAGTTTCCCTATTGGGGCAGCCAGCTTTACCTACGAGCAGTACTTC. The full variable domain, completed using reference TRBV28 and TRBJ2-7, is DVKVTQSSRYLVKRTGEKVFLECVQDMDHENMFWYRQDPGLGLRLIYFSYDVKMKEKGDIPEGYSVSREKKERFSLILESASTNQTSMYLCASFPIGAASFTYEQYFGPGTRLTVT.

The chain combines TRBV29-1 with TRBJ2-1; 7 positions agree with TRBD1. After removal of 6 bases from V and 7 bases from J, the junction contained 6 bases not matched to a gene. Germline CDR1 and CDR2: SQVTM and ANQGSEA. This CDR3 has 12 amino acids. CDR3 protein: CSVYRGGNEQFF. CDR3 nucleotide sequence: TGCAGCGTATACAGGGGTGGAAATGAGCAGTTCTTC.

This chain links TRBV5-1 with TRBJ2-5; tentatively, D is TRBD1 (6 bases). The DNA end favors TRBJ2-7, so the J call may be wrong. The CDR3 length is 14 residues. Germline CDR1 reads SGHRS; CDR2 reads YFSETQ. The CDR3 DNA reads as TGCGCCAGCAGCTTGTCTGGGACATCCTACGAGCAGTACTTC. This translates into CASSLSGTSYEQYF.

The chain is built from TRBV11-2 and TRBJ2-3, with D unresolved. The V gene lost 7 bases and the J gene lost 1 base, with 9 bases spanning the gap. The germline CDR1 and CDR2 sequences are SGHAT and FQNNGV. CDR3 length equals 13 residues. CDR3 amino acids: CASTLAGTDTQYF. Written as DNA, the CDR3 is TGTGCCAGCACCCTCGCGGGCACAGATACGCAGTATTTT.

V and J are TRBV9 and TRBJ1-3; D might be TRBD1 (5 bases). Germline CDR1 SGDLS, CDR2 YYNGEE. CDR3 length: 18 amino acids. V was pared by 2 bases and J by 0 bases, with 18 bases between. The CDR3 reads CASSVGGVRRYSGNTIYF. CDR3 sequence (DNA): TGTGCCAGCAGCGTTGGGGGGGTCAGGAGATACTCTGGAAACACCATATATTTT.

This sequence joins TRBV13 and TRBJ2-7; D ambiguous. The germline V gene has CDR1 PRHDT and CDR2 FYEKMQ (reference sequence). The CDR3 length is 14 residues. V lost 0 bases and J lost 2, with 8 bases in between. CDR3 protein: CASSLGLQTYEQYF. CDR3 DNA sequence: TGTGCCAGCAGCTTAGGCCTACAGACCTACGAGCAGTACTTC.

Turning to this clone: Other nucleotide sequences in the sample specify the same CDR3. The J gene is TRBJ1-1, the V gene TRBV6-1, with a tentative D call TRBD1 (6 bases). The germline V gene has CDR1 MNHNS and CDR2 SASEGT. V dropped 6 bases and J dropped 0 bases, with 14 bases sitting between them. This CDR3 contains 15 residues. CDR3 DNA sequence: TGTGCCAGCAGGGCGGCAGGGGCGCTGAACACTGAAGCTTTCTTT. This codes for CASRAAGALNTEAFF.

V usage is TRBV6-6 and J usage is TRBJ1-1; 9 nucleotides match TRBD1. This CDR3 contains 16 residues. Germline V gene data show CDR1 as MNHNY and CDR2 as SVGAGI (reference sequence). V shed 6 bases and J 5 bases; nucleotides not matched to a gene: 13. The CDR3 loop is CASRSGTGLKGTEAFF. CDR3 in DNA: TGTGCCAGCAGAAGCGGGACAGGGCTTAAGGGAACTGAAGCTTTCTTT.